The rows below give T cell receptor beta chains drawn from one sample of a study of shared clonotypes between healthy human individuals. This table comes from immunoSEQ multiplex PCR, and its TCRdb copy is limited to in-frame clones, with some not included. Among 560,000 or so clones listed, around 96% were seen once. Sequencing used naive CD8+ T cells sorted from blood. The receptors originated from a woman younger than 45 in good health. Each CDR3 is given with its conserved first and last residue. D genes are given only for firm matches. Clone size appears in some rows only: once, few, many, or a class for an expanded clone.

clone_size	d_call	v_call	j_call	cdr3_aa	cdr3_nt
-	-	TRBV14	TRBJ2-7	CASSQGSYRYYEQYF	TGTGCCAGCAGCCAAGGTTCTTACCGCTACTACGAGCAGTACTTC
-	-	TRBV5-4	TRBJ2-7	CASSLAGGGDEQYF	TGTGCCAGCAGCTTGGCTGGAGGGGGTGACGAGCAGTACTTC
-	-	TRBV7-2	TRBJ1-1	CASSSRTALVGNTEAFF	TGTGCCAGCAGCTCCCGGACAGCGTTAGTGGGGAACACTGAAGCTTTCTTT
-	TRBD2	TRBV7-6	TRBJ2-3	CASSLLSSGRWGTDTQYF	TGTGCCAGCAGCTTATTATCTAGCGGGAGGTGGGGCACAGATACGCAGTATTTT
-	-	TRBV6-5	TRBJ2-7	CASSYSEELLVHEQYF	TGTGCCAGCAGTTACTCTGAAGAGTTACTAGTCCACGAGCAGTACTTC
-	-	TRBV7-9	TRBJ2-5	CASRVDSPRETQYF	TGTGCCAGCAGAGTGGACAGCCCTCGGGAGACCCAGTACTTC
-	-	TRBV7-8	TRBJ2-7	CASSPSSRIGSYEQYF	TGTGCCAGCAGCCCATCTTCGCGCATTGGCTCCTACGAGCAGTACTTC
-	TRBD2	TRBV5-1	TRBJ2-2	CARNPGGLAGREGTGELFF	TGCGCCAGAAACCCCGGTGGGCTAGCGGGCAGAGAAGGGACCGGGGAGCTGTTTTTT
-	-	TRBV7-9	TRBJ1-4	CASSLALGGEKLFF	TGTGCCAGCAGCTTAGCGCTGGGGGGTGAAAAACTGTTTTTT
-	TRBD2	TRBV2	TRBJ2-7	CASSERAGGWGEQYF	TGTGCCAGCAGTGAACGAGCGGGAGGATGGGGAGAGCAGTACTTC
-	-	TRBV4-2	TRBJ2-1	CASSQDVLALYNEQFF	TGTGCCAGCAGCCAAGATGTCCTAGCGCTGTACAATGAGCAGTTCTTC
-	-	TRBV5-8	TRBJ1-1	CASSLWTRMNTEAFF	TGTGCCAGCAGCCTGTGGACAAGAATGAACACTGAAGCTTTCTTT
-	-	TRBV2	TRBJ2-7	CASSEAGPTYEQYF	TGTGCCAGCAGTGAGGCGGGCCCAACCTACGAGCAGTACTTC
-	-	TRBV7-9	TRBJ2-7	CASQGPGPSYEQYF	TGTGCCAGCCAAGGGCCAGGACCCTCCTACGAGCAGTACTTC
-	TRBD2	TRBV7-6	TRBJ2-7	CASSLGFAGGSEQYF	TGTGCCAGCAGCTTAGGTTTCGCGGGAGGGTCTGAGCAGTACTTC
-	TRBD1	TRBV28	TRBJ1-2	CASSGDSHRHVIGYTF	TGTGCCAGCAGCGGGGACAGCCACAGGCACGTTATCGGGTACACCTTC
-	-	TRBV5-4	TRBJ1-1	CASSLGGISEAFF	TGTGCCAGCAGCTTAGGGGGGATATCTGAAGCTTTCTTT
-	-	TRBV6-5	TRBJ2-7	CASSYSQSPSYEQYF	TGTGCCAGCAGTTACTCCCAGTCCCCGTCCTACGAGCAGTACTTC
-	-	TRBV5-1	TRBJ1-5	CASSFEGLNQPQHF	TGCGCCAGCAGCTTTGAGGGACTCAATCAGCCCCAGCATTTT
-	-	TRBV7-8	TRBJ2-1	CASSFGGRSDRRNNEQFF	TGTGCCAGCAGCTTCGGCGGAAGGTCCGACCGACGGAACAATGAGCAGTTCTTC
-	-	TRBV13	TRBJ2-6	CASSSNSGANVLTF	TGTGCCAGCAGCTCAAACTCTGGGGCCAACGTCCTGACTTTC
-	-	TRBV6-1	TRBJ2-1	CASREGQRPGSYNEQFF	TGTGCCAGCAGGGAAGGACAGCGCCCGGGCTCCTACAATGAGCAGTTCTTC
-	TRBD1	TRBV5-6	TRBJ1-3	CASRPGEGAGNTIYF	TGTGCCAGCAGGCCCGGGGAGGGGGCAGGAAACACCATATATTTT
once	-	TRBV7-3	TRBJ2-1	CASSSQKADAYNEQFF	TGTGCCAGCAGCTCCCAGAAAGCGGATGCCTACAATGAGCAGTTCTTC
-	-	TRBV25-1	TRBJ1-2	CASSPVGGGYYGYTF	TGTGCCAGCAGCCCGGTGGGGGGCGGATACTATGGCTACACCTTC
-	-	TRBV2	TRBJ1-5	CASHGPGMDQPQHF	TGTGCCAGCCACGGTCCGGGGATGGATCAGCCCCAGCATTTT
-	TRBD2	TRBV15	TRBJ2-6	CATSTRGGPGANVLTF	TGTGCCACCAGCACACGGGGGGGGCCTGGGGCCAACGTCCTGACTTTC
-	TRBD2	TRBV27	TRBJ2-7	CASRRLAGLPYEQYF	TGTGCCAGCAGGAGACTAGCGGGCCTACCCTACGAGCAGTACTTC
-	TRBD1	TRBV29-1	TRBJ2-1	CSVEDRQGANEQFF	TGCAGCGTTGAAGATCGACAGGGGGCAAATGAGCAGTTCTTC
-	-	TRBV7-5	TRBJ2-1	CVRSLGFSDFF	TGTGTCAGAAGCTTGGGGTTTTCGGACTTCTTC